This entry features one T cell receptor (beta chain) sequence. This CDR3 is 15 amino acids long. V lost 6 bases, J lost 0 bases, and 13 bases lay in between. Germline V gives CDR1 SGHNT, CDR2 YENEEA. The sample comes from a study of cytomegalovirus exposure and HLA in healthy donors. In the PCR, 60 Vbeta and 13 Jbeta primers were used. Some clones are missing from TCRdb's copy, which holds only in-frame ones; the method was immunoSEQ multiplex PCR. The sample contains roughly 120,000 clones, around two thirds of which appear only once. Sequencing was carried out using PBMCs. The TCR originated in a man in his 60s in good health and CMV-seropositive. This chain connects TRBV11-3 to TRBJ2-3; maybe TRBD2 (7 bases). The chain's CDR3 is CASRGAGASTDTQYF. CDR3 nucleotide sequence: TGTGCCAGCAGGGGGGCGGGGGCGAGCACAGATACGCAGTATTTT.